This TCR beta chain was profiled in a study of coeliac disease. As for the study in general: Refractory type I patients had no gluten-free diet response for over 12 months.

Cells were frozen in aliquots of around 500,000, and one aliquot per fraction was sequenced. This clone showed up just once. Its matching antigen is unknown. Libraries were prepared by immunoSEQ multiplex PCR; TCRdb keeps only in-frame clonotypes and omits some of them. This table holds roughly 8,000 clones, 57% found once. V lost 4 bases to trimming and J lost 0 bases; unmatched junction nucleotides: 6. The CDR3 runs 17 residues. Germline CDR1 is MNHEY and CDR2 is SMNVEV (reference sequence). Whole-study results and caveats: In active celiac disease, intraepithelial and lamina propria TRB and TRG repertoires were less clonal than controls. The authors considered this approach unsuitable for unbiased detection of gliadin-specific T cells.

The rearrangement uses TRBV27 and TRBJ2-7; 13 positions agree with TRBD2. Material for sequencing was intraepithelial lymphocytes from the gut. This receptor was identified in a woman aged 55-69 years with celiac disease. Here the CDR3 reads CASSSRTSGSLSYEQYF. DNA for the CDR3: TGTGCCAGCAGTTCCCGGACTAGCGGGAGTCTCTCCTACGAGCAGTACTTC.